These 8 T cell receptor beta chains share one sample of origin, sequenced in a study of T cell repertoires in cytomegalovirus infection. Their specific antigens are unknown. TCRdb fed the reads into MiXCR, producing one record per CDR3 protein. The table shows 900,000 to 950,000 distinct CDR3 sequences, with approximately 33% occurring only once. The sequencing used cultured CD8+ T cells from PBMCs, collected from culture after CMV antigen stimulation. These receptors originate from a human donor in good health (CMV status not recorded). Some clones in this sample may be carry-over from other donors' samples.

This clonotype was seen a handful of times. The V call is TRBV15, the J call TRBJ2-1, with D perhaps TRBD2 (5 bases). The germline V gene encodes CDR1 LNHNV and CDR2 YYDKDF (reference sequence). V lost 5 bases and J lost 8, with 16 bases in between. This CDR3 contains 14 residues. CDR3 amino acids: CATSPPGGADEQFF. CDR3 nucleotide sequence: TGTGCCACCAGCCCCCCTGGAGGAGCCGATGAGCAGTTCTTC.

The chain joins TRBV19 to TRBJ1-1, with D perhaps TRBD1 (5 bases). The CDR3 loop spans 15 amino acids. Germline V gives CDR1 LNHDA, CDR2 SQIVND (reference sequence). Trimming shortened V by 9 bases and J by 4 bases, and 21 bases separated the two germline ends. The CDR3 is CASVGDANAITEAFF. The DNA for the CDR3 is TGTGCCAGCGTCGGGGACGCCAATGCTATCACTGAAGCTTTCTTT.

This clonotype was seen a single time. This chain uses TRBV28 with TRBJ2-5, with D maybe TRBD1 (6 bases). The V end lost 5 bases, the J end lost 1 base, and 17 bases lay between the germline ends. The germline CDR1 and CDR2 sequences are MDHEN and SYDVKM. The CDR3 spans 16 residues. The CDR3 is CASSPGPGHIQETQYF. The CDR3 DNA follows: TGTGCCAGCAGTCCAGGACCGGGACATATCCAAGAGACCCAGTACTTC.

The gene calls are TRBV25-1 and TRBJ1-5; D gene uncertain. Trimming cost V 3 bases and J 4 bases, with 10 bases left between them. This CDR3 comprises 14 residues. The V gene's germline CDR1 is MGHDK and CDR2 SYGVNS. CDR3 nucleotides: TGTGCCAGCAGTGAGATAACAGCTAATCAGCCCCAGCATTTT. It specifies CASSEITANQPQHF.

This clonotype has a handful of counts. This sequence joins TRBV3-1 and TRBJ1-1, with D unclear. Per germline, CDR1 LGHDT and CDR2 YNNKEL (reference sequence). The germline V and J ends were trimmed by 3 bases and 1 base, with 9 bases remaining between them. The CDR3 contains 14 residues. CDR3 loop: CASSHLDSNTEAFF. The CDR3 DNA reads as TGTGCCAGCAGCCACCTAGACTCGAACACTGAAGCTTTCTTT.

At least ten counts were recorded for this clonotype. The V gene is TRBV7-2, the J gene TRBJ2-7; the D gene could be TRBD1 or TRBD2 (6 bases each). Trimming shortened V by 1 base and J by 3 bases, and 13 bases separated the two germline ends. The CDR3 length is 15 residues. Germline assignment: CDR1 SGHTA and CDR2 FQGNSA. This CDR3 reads CASSLGGGTGYEQYF. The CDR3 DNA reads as TGTGCCAGCAGCTTAGGAGGGGGGACGGGCTACGAGCAGTACTTC. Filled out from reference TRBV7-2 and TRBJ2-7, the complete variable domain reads GAGVSQSPSNKVTEKGKDVELRCDPISGHTALYWYRQSLGQGLEFLIYFQGNSAPDKSGLPSDRFSAERTGGSVSTLTIQRTQQEDSAVYLCASSLGGGTGYEQYFGPGTRLTVT.

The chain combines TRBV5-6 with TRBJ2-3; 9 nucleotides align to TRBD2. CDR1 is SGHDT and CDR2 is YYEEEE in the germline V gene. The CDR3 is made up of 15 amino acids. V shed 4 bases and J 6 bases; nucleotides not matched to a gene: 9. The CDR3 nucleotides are TGTGCCAGCAGCGTGACTAGCGGAGCAGAGGATACGCAGTATTTT. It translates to CASSVTSGAEDTQYF.

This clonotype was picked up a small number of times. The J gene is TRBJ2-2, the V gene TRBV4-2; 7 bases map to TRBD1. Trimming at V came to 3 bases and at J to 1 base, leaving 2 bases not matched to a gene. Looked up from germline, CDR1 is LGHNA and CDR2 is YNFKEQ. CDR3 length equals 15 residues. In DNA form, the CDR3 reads TGTGCCAGCAGCCAGGGACAGATGAACACCGGGGAGCTGTTTTTT. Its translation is CASSQGQMNTGELFF.